Sequencing of this T cell receptor (beta chain) was carried out in a study of OX40 agonist ivuxolimab in advanced cancers. Study-level findings and limits: Expanded clones belonging to CD8+ T cells outnumbered, on average, those of CD4+.

TCRdb keeps only in-frame clones here, not all; method: immunoSEQ multiplex PCR. The data show under 200,000 clones, approximately 94% seen once. Germline V gene data show CDR1 as LNHDA and CDR2 as SQIVND (reference sequence). Trimming took off 2 bases at V and 0 bases at J, with 8 bases between the two ends. The CDR3 is 15 residues long. With regard to this clone: Antigen unknown.

Excluded were patients having autoimmune disease history or systemic immunosuppression. This clonotype was obtained from an adult with an advanced solid tumor such as melanoma, head and neck, liver or kidney cancer. The sequencing used CD4+ or CD8+ T cells sorted from blood, collected in a trial of the OX40 agonist ivuxolimab. The chain carries TRBV19 and TRBJ1-5; D is ambiguous. The CDR3 here is CASSIQSNSNQPQHF. CDR3 DNA sequence: TGTGCCAGTAGTATACAGTCTAATAGCAATCAGCCCCAGCATTTT.